Following are 17 T cell receptor beta chains from one sample sequenced in a study of blood T cell repertoires in COVID-19. The data were produced by immunoSEQ multiplex PCR, yet TCRdb's version contains in-frame clones alone and is incomplete. The sample shows 200,000 to 250,000 clones, just over 85% of them seen only once. The sequenced sample was peripheral blood. These receptors all stem from a man in his late teens or twenties with active or convalescent COVID-19.

This rearrangement joins TRBV2 to TRBJ2-1; 7 bases are a match to TRBD2. The CDR3 is 12 residues long. The V gene's germline CDR1 is SNHLY and CDR2 FYNNEI. V trimming: 6 bases; J trimming: 10 bases; junction bases outside the gene matches: 6. The CDR3 reads CASRTTSQEQFF. CDR3 nucleotide sequence: TGTGCCAGCAGGACGACTAGCCAAGAGCAGTTCTTC.

V usage is TRBV5-1 and J usage is TRBJ1-1, with 8 bases lining up with TRBD1. The CDR3 covers 16 residues. V was pared by 3 bases and J by 1 base, with 8 bases of the junction left unmatched. CDR1 is SGHRS, CDR2 YFSETQ, per germline. This chain's CDR3 is CASSYQQGASNTEAFF. CDR3 sequence (DNA): TGCGCCAGCAGCTACCAGCAGGGGGCCTCGAACACTGAAGCTTTCTTT.

The V call is TRBV9, the J call TRBJ2-1; TRBD2 agrees at 14 bases. Germline CDR1 SGDLS, CDR2 YYNGEE. The V and J ends lost 1 base and 3 bases, in that order; junction bases with no gene match: 12. The CDR3 runs 20 residues. CDR3 nucleotide sequence: TGTGCCAGCAGCGTAAGCCCCTGGACTAGCGGGAGGAGGGACTACAATGAGCAGTTCTTC. Translating it yields CASSVSPWTSGRRDYNEQFF.

The chain has TRBV12-3 or TRBV12-4 and TRBJ1-2; TRBD1 is a possible D gene (6 bases). The CDR3 sequence is 12 residues long. V lost 7 bases, J lost 8 bases, and 14 bases lay in between. CDR3 DNA sequence: TGTGCCAGCACCCTACAGGGCTACGGCTACACCTTC. Translation gives CASTLQGYGYTF.

The chain recombines TRBV4-1 with TRBJ1-1; D possibly corresponds to TRBD1 (6 bases). Germline CDR1 is MGHRA and CDR2 is YSYEKL. Trimming stripped 3 bases from V and 4 bases from J, with 12 bases between. CDR3 length equals 14 residues. DNA of the CDR3: TGCGCCAGCAGCCAGTCAGGGGTTTCCACTGAAGCTTTCTTT. Its translation: CASSQSGVSTEAFF.

This chain connects TRBV9 to TRBJ2-3, with TRBD2 matching over 8 bases. The J segment lost 3 bases and the V segment lost 2 bases, leaving 5 bases of the junction unmatched. Germline lookup yields CDR1 SGDLS and CDR2 YYNGEE. This CDR3 has 15 amino acids. The CDR3 coding sequence is TGTGCCAGCAGCGTCAACGGCGGGGGGACAGATACGCAGTATTTT. Protein product: CASSVNGGGTDTQYF. The whole variable domain, remainder taken from reference TRBV9 and TRBJ2-3, is DSGVTQTPKHLITATGQRVTLRCSPRSGDLSVYWYQQSLDQGLQFLIQYYNGEERAKGNILERFSAQQFPDLHSELNLSSLELGDSALYFCASSVNGGGTDTQYFGPGTRLTVL.

This clone was seen once. The chain links TRBV6-5 to TRBJ1-4; 7 bases are a match to TRBD1. The CDR3 is 14 residues long. The ends lost 6 bases at V and 0 bases at J; junction bases unmatched: 1. CDR1 and CDR2 (germline): MNHEY, SVGAGI. The CDR3 nucleotides are TGTGCCAGCAGGGGGACAGCAACTAATGAAAAACTGTTTTTT. Translated, it gives CASRGTATNEKLFF.

Notes on this clone: This sample includes further DNA sequences coding for the same CDR3. J is TRBJ1-4 and V is TRBV5-1; D is unresolved. The CDR3 extends over 11 amino acids. The V gene's germline CDR1 is SGHRS and CDR2 YFSETQ. V was shortened by 4 bases and J by 8 bases, with 6 bases between the two germline ends. The CDR3 region is CASSGGEKLFF. The CDR3, as DNA: TGCGCCAGCAGCGGAGGAGAAAAACTGTTTTTT. Supplemented by reference TRBV5-1 and TRBJ1-4, the full variable domain reads KAGVTQTPRYLIKTRGQQVTLSCSPISGHRSVSWYQQTPGQGLQFLFEYFSETQRNKGNFPGRFSGRQFSNSRSEMNVSTLELGDSALYLCASSGGEKLFFGSGTQLSVL.

This clone was counted between two and nine times. The gene calls are TRBV9 and TRBJ2-1; 10 bases agree with TRBD2. J was trimmed by 7 bases and V by 0 bases; bases with no gene match: 4. The CDR3 has 15 residues. CDR1 and CDR2 (germline): SGDLS, YYNGEE. The CDR3 DNA reads as TGTGCCAGCAGCGTAGGTGTTAGCGGGAGGAATGAGCAGTTCTTC. This sequence encodes CASSVGVSGRNEQFF.

The chain links TRBV28 to TRBJ1-4; tentative D call: TRBD1 (5 bases). The CDR3 sequence is 13 residues long. V shed 3 bases and J shed 7 bases, with 9 bases lying between them. Germline CDR1 and CDR2: MDHEN and SYDVKM. The CDR3 region is CASSLGLGEKLFF. The CDR3 nucleotides are TGTGCCAGCAGTTTGGGGCTGGGTGAAAAACTGTTTTTT. Full variable domain (remainder filled in from reference TRBV28 and TRBJ1-4): DVKVTQSSRYLVKRTGEKVFLECVQDMDHENMFWYRQDPGLGLRLIYFSYDVKMKEKGDIPEGYSVSREKKERFSLILESASTNQTSMYLCASSLGLGEKLFFGSGTQLSVL.

The V and J genes are TRBV7-3 and TRBJ1-5; D call uncertain. V lost 1 base, J lost 0 bases, and 22 bases lay in between. Germline lookup yields CDR1 SGHTA and CDR2 FQGTGA. The CDR3 runs 20 residues. The CDR3 loop reads CASSLIKNRKYPYSNQPQHF. Written as DNA, the CDR3 is TGTGCCAGCAGCTTAATAAAGAACAGAAAATACCCTTATAGCAATCAGCCCCAGCATTTT.

The V and J genes are TRBV10-3 and TRBJ1-1; 7 bases line up with TRBD1. Germline-derived CDR1 and CDR2 are ENHRY and SYGVKD. Unmatched junction bases numbered 8, after V lost 6 bases and J lost 1 base. The CDR3 is 15 amino acids. As DNA, the CDR3 is TGTGCCATCAGCCAAGGGGGACAGAGGAACACTGAAGCTTTCTTT. This codes for CAISQGGQRNTEAFF.

The chain carries TRBV7-3 and TRBJ2-1, with 9 bases lining up with TRBD1. Germline V gene lookup returns CDR1 SGHTA and CDR2 FQGTGA. The CDR3 spans 15 residues. Germline trimming cut 5 bases from V and 6 bases from J; bases unmatched to any gene: 8. CDR3 nucleotides: TGTGCCAGCAGCCCAGACCGGGACAGGGTCAATGAGCAGTTCTTC. The encoded protein is CASSPDRDRVNEQFF.

This rearrangement joins TRBV28 to TRBJ2-3; 11 nucleotides align to TRBD2. Germline V gene sequence: CDR1 MDHEN, CDR2 SYDVKM. The length of the CDR3 is 15 residues. The V segment lost 5 bases and the J segment 7 bases; nucleotides outside the gene matches: 8. This CDR3 is CASSQPTSGKHTQYF. The CDR3 bases are TGTGCCAGCAGTCAGCCGACTAGCGGGAAACATACGCAGTATTTT.

V gene TRBV29-1 combines with J gene TRBJ1-2; the D gene is possibly TRBD1 (5 bases). The length of the CDR3 is 11 residues. V was shortened by 6 bases and J by 2 bases, with 7 bases between the two germline ends. The V gene's germline CDR1 is SQVTM and CDR2 ANQGSEA. The CDR3 is CSVGQNYGYTF. CDR3 nucleotide sequence: TGCAGCGTGGGGCAGAACTATGGCTACACCTTC.

The genes are TRBV10-1 and TRBJ2-1; 13 bases are shared with TRBD2. Germline CDR1 reads WNHNN; CDR2 reads SYGVQD (reference sequence). The CDR3 totals 13 residues. The ends lost 4 bases at V and 12 bases at J; junction bases unmatched: 3. CDR3 region: CASSGLAGGMQFF. The CDR3 DNA follows: TGCGCCAGCAGTGGACTAGCGGGAGGCATGCAGTTCTTC.

CDR3 amino acids: CASSQETAPNYGYTF. As DNA, the CDR3 is TGCGCCAGCAGCCAAGAGACAGCTCCTAACTATGGCTACACCTTC. The V and J genes are TRBV4-1 and TRBJ1-2, with D maybe TRBD1 (5 bases). Germline V gene sequence: CDR1 MGHRA, CDR2 YSYEKL. The CDR3 has 15 residues. Deletions cut 0 bases from V and 0 bases from J, with 8 bases between.